The TCR beta chain under discussion was sequenced for a study of shared clonotypes between healthy human individuals. The CDR3 runs to 16 residues. The germline V gene has CDR1 SGHRS and CDR2 YFSETQ. V shed 3 bases and J 1 base; nucleotides not matched to a gene: 6. Method: immunoSEQ multiplex PCR; TCRdb's copy keeps in-frame clones and lacks some. The sample carries some 2,000,000 clones, 85% to 95% recorded once. This chain uses TRBV5-1 with TRBJ2-1, with 8 positions matching TRBD1. The specimen was naive CD4+ T cells sorted from blood. Stated subset: CD45RA+ positively selected. This clonotype was obtained from a man in his late teens or twenties in good health. Here the CDR3 reads CASSSAGQESYNEQFF. The CDR3 DNA follows: TGCGCCAGCAGCTCCGCGGGACAGGAGTCCTACAATGAGCAGTTCTTC.